The next 4 T cell receptor beta chains were all read from a single sample in a study of T cells in Graves' hyperthyroidism and ophthalmopathy (dated by TCRdb to between 2018 and 2021). Receptor libraries were prepared by multiplex PCR. The instrument given in TCRdb is Illumina HiSeq 2000. The TCR beta CDR3 regions were amplified from the RNA transcripts. The TCR CDR3 was subjected to a first round of RT-PCR using the HTBI primer set and the Qiagen OneStep RT-PCR kit. TCRdb passed the public sequencing reads through fastp at Q25 and MiXCR, retaining productive beta sequences. Duplicate CDR3 protein sequences are folded into a single record with the most common DNA and genes. The sample yields around 580,000 distinct CDR3 sequences; around 17% were counted once. The ten largest clonotypes hold around a sixth of the sample. Sequenced sample: blood. The receptors shown here come from a woman between 18 and 29 years old with Graves' hyperthyroidism.

The sample holds many counts of this clonotype. The rearrangement joins TRBV20-1 to TRBJ2-5, with D perhaps matching TRBD1 (6 bases). The V gene's germline CDR1 is DFQATT and CDR2 SNEGSKA (reference sequence). This CDR3 has 14 residues. V dropped 3 bases and J dropped 4 bases, with 15 bases sitting between them. The CDR3 bases are TGCAGTGCTAGTCACGGACAGCGTAGAGAGACCCAGTACTTC. Residues: CSASHGQRRETQYF.

This clonotype appeared a few times. The rearrangement uses TRBV5-1 and TRBJ2-7; 9 bases line up with TRBD2. From germline, CDR1 is SGHRS and CDR2 YFSETQ. The CDR3 consists of 15 residues. The J segment lost 2 bases and the V segment lost 4 bases, leaving 7 bases of the junction unmatched. Here the CDR3 reads CASSPLAGQTYEQYF. CDR3 coding DNA: TGCGCCAGCAGCCCTCTAGCGGGGCAAACCTACGAGCAGTACTTC.

V and J are TRBV4-1 and TRBJ2-3, with D hard to call. CDR1 is MGHRA and CDR2 is YSYEKL in the germline V gene. CDR3 size: 14 residues. Trimming cost V 0 bases and J 6 bases, with 10 bases left between them. The DNA of the CDR3 is TGCGCCAGCAGCCAAGATCCGGGTTCGGATACGCAGTATTTT. It specifies CASSQDPGSDTQYF.

This clonotype appeared a few times. The chain couples TRBV28 to TRBJ2-2, with a possible D match to TRBD2 (6 bases). The CDR3 totals 12 residues. Germline assignment: CDR1 MDHEN and CDR2 SYDVKM. Trimming removed 5 bases from V and 16 bases from J, with 17 bases in between. The CDR3 nucleotides read TGTGCCAGCAGTGGAAACCCCGGGGGTCGGTTTTTT. Its protein product is CASSGNPGGRFF.